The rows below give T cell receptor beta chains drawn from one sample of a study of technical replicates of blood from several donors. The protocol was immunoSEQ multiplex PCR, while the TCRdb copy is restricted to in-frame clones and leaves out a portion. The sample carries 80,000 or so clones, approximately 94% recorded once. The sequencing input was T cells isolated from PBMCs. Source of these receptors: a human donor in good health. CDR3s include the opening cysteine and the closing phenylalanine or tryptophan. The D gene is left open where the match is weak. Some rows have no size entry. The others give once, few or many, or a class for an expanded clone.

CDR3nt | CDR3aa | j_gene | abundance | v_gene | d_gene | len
TGTGCCAGCAGCCAAGGACAGCGAGATGAGCAGTTCTTC | CASSQGQRDEQFF | TRBJ2-1 | NA | TRBV4-2 | NA | 13
TGTGCCACGGGGACATTTGGCGGCTACACCTTC | CATGTFGGYTF | TRBJ1-2 | NA | TRBV28 | NA | 11
TGTGCCAGCACTGCGCACAGGGTGAAGAACACCGGGGAGCTGTTTTTT | CASTAHRVKNTGELFF | TRBJ2-2 | NA | TRBV27 | NA | 16
TGCGCCAGCAGTGAGTCGAGGGACGGGAGCTCCTACGAGCAGTACTTC | CASSESRDGSSYEQYF | TRBJ2-7 | NA | TRBV10-1 | NA | 16
TGTGCCAGCAGCTTAATCGCGGGGAATGAGCAGTTCTTC | CASSLIAGNEQFF | TRBJ2-1 | NA | TRBV7-3 | NA | 13
TGTGCCAGCAGCCCTCAGGGTAAGCAGTTCTTC | CASSPQGKQFF | TRBJ2-1 | NA | TRBV7-9 | NA | 11
TGTGCCATCAATAGCGGAATTAACACCGGGGAGCTGTTTTTT | CAINSGINTGELFF | TRBJ2-2 | once | TRBV10-3 | NA | 14
TGTGCCAGCACTTTGACAGGGCTTGTCTCTGGGGCCAACGTCCTGACTTTC | CASTLTGLVSGANVLTF | TRBJ2-6 | NA | TRBV27 | TRBD1 | 17
TGCGCCAGCAGCCAAGAAGAAGGGACTAGCGCCGCCTACGAGCAGTACTTC | CASSQEEGTSAAYEQYF | TRBJ2-7 | NA | TRBV4-3 | TRBD2 | 17
TGTGCCAGCAGCGTAGGTTTAGCGGGAGGGCCGGCAGATACGCAGTATTTT | CASSVGLAGGPADTQYF | TRBJ2-3 | NA | TRBV9 | TRBD2 | 17
TGTGCCATCAGCGTCCGTAAGCGGGAGAACACCGGGGAGCTGTTTTTT | CAISVRKRENTGELFF | TRBJ2-2 | NA | TRBV10-3 | TRBD2 | 16
TGTGCCAGCAGGCACAGATCCTTTCCCTACGAGCAGTACTTC | CASRHRSFPYEQYF | TRBJ2-7 | NA | TRBV11-2 | NA | 14
TGTGCCAGCAGTGCTACAGGGGTTCAAAAACTGTTTTTT | CASSATGVQKLFF | TRBJ1-4 | NA | TRBV6-1 | TRBD1 | 13
TGCGCCAGCAGCCAAGATGCTCCTGAGATGAACACTGAAGCTTTCTTT | CASSQDAPEMNTEAFF | TRBJ1-1 | once | TRBV4-1 | NA | 16
TGTGCCAGCAGCTCTGGAAGAGCCGCCGGAGAGGATACGCAGTATTTT | CASSSGRAAGEDTQYF | TRBJ2-3 | NA | TRBV28 | NA | 16
TGTGCCAGCAGCTCCGGGACAGGGGACTTCTTC | CASSSGTGDFF | TRBJ2-1 | NA | TRBV7-9 | TRBD1 | 11
TGCGCCAGCAGCCAAATAACAGGGATAGAGACCCAGTACTTC | CASSQITGIETQYF | TRBJ2-5 | NA | TRBV4-1 | NA | 14
TGTGCCAGCAGCCCCGAGACTAGCTCCATCAATGAGCAGTTCTTC | CASSPETSSINEQFF | TRBJ2-1 | NA | TRBV27 | TRBD2 | 15
TGTGCCAGTAGTGGGACAGGGGGAAATCAGCCCCAGCATTTT | CASSGTGGNQPQHF | TRBJ1-5 | NA | TRBV19 | TRBD1 | 14
TGTGCCAGCAGCACCACCGGGACTACCACCTACGAGCAGTACTTC | CASSTTGTTTYEQYF | TRBJ2-7 | NA | TRBV9 | TRBD2 | 15
TGTGCCAGCAGCCAAGGACAGGGCTCCTATGGCTACACCTTC | CASSQGQGSYGYTF | TRBJ1-2 | NA | TRBV4-2 | TRBD1 | 14
TGCAGCGTCGCTTCCGGGACTAGCGGGCAAGAGACCCAGTACTTC | CSVASGTSGQETQYF | TRBJ2-5 | NA | TRBV29-1 | TRBD2 | 15
TGTGCCAGCAGTGGTCCCCGGGACAGATTAGATCAGCCCCAGCATTTT | CASSGPRDRLDQPQHF | TRBJ1-5 | NA | TRBV28 | TRBD1 | 16
TGTGCCAGCAGCGTAGCTTTGGAGTTTGGCACAGATACGCAGTATTTT | CASSVALEFGTDTQYF | TRBJ2-3 | NA | TRBV9 | NA | 16
TGTGCCAGCAGTGAAGGACAGGGATTAAGAAGATATGGCTACACCTTC | CASSEGQGLRRYGYTF | TRBJ1-2 | NA | TRBV6-1 | TRBD1 | 16
TGTGCCAGCAGTTTAGCGACTAGCGGAACTTACGAGCAGTACTTC | CASSLATSGTYEQYF | TRBJ2-7 | NA | TRBV27 | TRBD2 | 15
TGTGCCAGCAGCCATGGCGGGGGGAACACTGAAGCTTTCTTT | CASSHGGGNTEAFF | TRBJ1-1 | NA | TRBV14 | NA | 14